The 29 T cell receptor beta chains reported below all come from one sample, sequenced in a study of blood T cell repertoires in COVID-19. Measured with immunoSEQ multiplex PCR; TCRdb has only the in-frame clones, and not every one. Among roughly 290,000 clones listed, 75% to 90% were seen once. The source material was PBMCs or T cells enriched from blood (not recorded which). These receptors all come from a man aged 25-45 years who had recovered from COVID-19.

This chain links TRBV11-2 with TRBJ2-1; the match to TRBD2 covers 15 bases. V lost 5 bases to trimming and J lost 1 base; unmatched junction nucleotides: 3. The germline gives CDR1 SGHAT, CDR2 FQNNGV. The CDR3 has 17 amino acids. This CDR3 is CASSPGLAGGSYNEQFF. The CDR3 nucleotides read TGTGCCAGCAGCCCGGGACTAGCGGGGGGTTCCTACAATGAGCAGTTCTTC.

The rearrangement uses TRBV15 and TRBJ1-2; weak D call: TRBD1 (5 bases). Germline CDR1 LNHNV, CDR2 YYDKDF (reference sequence). The CDR3 totals 12 residues. Trimming shortened V by 5 bases and J by 4 bases, and 8 bases separated the two germline ends. CDR3 loop: CATSGAGYGYTF. The CDR3 DNA reads TGTGCCACCAGCGGGGCCGGCTATGGCTACACCTTC.

This chain links TRBV27 with TRBJ1-1; possible D gene TRBD1, 6 bases. The CDR3 sequence is 13 residues long. Trimming pared 3 bases from V and 8 bases from J, leaving 13 bases between. Germline V gene lookup returns CDR1 MNHEY and CDR2 SMNVEV (reference sequence). CDR3 amino acids: CASSFLRGQEAFF. CDR3 nucleotide sequence: TGTGCCAGCAGTTTTTTAAGGGGACAAGAAGCTTTCTTT.

This chain uses TRBV6-5 with TRBJ2-2, with D possibly being TRBD1 (5 bases). The CDR3 loop spans 14 amino acids. The V and J ends lost 7 bases and 8 bases respectively, with 17 bases between them. CDR1 and CDR2 from the germline V gene are MNHEY and SVGAGI. The DNA of the CDR3 is TGTGCCAGCACCAGGGTGACCATGGGTGGGGAGCTGTTTTTT. This encodes CASTRVTMGGELFF.

This clone showed up just a few times. CDR3: CASIPGGTGTTDTQYF. CDR3 nucleotides: TGTGCCAGCATCCCTGGAGGGACAGGGACCACAGATACGCAGTATTTT. This chain links TRBV5-4 with TRBJ2-3, with 9 nucleotides matching TRBD1. With V trimmed by 6 bases and J by 2 bases, 10 bases remained unmatched. Germline V gene lookup returns CDR1 SGHNT and CDR2 YYREEE (reference sequence). This CDR3 region has 16 residues. The variable domain in full, completed from reference TRBV5-4 and TRBJ2-3, reads ETGVTQSPTHLIKTRGQQVTLRCSSQSGHNTVSWYQQALGQGPQFIFQYYREEENGRGNFPPRFSGLQFPNYSSELNVNALELDDSALYLCASIPGGTGTTDTQYFGPGTRLTVL.

The chain has TRBV10-1 and TRBJ1-1; maybe TRBD1 (5 bases). This CDR3 spans 14 amino acids. CDR1 and CDR2 (germline): WNHNN, SYGVQD (reference sequence). Deletions cut 3 bases from V and 10 bases from J, with 18 bases between. This chain's CDR3 is CASSDSGGLGGAFF. Written as DNA, the CDR3 is TGCGCCAGCAGTGACTCGGGGGGTCTCGGGGGAGCTTTCTTT.

This clone was seen a single time. The J gene is TRBJ2-5, the V gene TRBV3-1 (or the pseudogene TRBV3-2), with TRBD2 matching over 11 bases. The J segment lost 4 bases and the V segment lost 2 bases, leaving 9 bases of the junction unmatched. Germline V gene data show CDR1 as LGHDT and CDR2 as YNNKEL (reference sequence). The CDR3 runs to 17 residues. CDR3 in amino acids: CASSQLGLAADPETQYF. DNA of the CDR3: TGTGCCAGCAGCCAATTGGGACTAGCGGCAGACCCAGAGACCCAGTACTTC.

The J gene is TRBJ1-2, the V gene TRBV9; D remains unclear. The germline V and J ends were trimmed by 3 bases and 1 base, with 19 bases remaining between them. This CDR3 spans 17 amino acids. Germline V lookup: CDR1 SGDLS, CDR2 YYNGEE. The chain's CDR3 is CASSATSTDPYNYGYTF. The CDR3 DNA is TGTGCCAGCAGCGCGACCTCAACAGATCCATATAACTATGGCTACACCTTC.

V gene TRBV28 combines with J gene TRBJ1-6, with 12 bases lining up with TRBD1. The germline CDR1 and CDR2 sequences are MDHEN and SYDVKM. V was clipped by 6 bases and J by 7 bases; unmatched bases: 7. This CDR3 has 16 residues. The CDR3 DNA follows: TGTGCCAGCAGCCGCGGGACAGGGGGCCCAAATTCACCCCTCCACTTT. This encodes CASSRGTGGPNSPLHF.

V and J are TRBV13 and TRBJ1-2; D is uncertain. This CDR3 region has 13 residues. The germline V gene encodes CDR1 PRHDT and CDR2 FYEKMQ (reference sequence). Trimming stripped 5 bases from V and 4 bases from J, with 11 bases between. The CDR3 coding sequence is TGTGCCAGCAGCATCGAGCTAACCTATGGCTACACCTTC. Protein product: CASSIELTYGYTF.

This clone occurred a few times. V usage is TRBV10-3 and J usage is TRBJ2-7; tentative D call: TRBD2 (6 bases). The CDR3 runs 15 residues. Germline CDR1 reads ENHRY; CDR2 reads SYGVKD. V shed 3 bases and J shed 0 bases, with 12 bases lying between them. The CDR3 nucleotides are TGTGCCATCAGTGAAAGGACTACTAGCTCCTACGAGCAGTACTTC. Amino acids: CAISERTTSSYEQYF.

The chain has TRBV27 and TRBJ1-1; 11 bases map to TRBD1. V was pared by 6 bases and J by 1 base, with 10 bases of the junction left unmatched. Germline assignment: CDR1 MNHEY and CDR2 SMNVEV (reference sequence). The CDR3 sequence is 17 residues long. The CDR3 loop is CASRPPDRGRENTEAFF. The CDR3 nucleotides read TGTGCCAGCAGACCGCCGGACAGGGGGCGCGAGAACACTGAAGCTTTCTTT.

This chain connects TRBV12-2 to TRBJ1-2; the listed D gene, TRBD1, was not tested against the DNA. TRBV12-2 corresponds to a pseudogene. The CDR3 runs 13 residues. CDR3 loop: CASRPDSFRGYTF. CDR3 coding DNA: TGTGCAAGTCGCCCGGACAGTTTTCGGGGCTACACCTTC.

This clone was seen a handful of times. The chain carries TRBV5-1 and TRBJ2-7; 9 bases align to TRBD2. Losses at the gene ends were 4 bases for V and 3 bases for J; bases not matched to a gene: 11. The CDR3 loop spans 16 amino acids. CDR1 is SGHRS, CDR2 YFSETQ, per germline. CDR3 sequence: CASSPRRSSGDYEQYF. The CDR3 DNA reads as TGCGCCAGCAGCCCAAGAAGGTCTAGCGGGGACTACGAGCAGTACTTC. The variable domain in full, completed from reference TRBV5-1 and TRBJ2-7, reads KAGVTQTPRYLIKTRGQQVTLSCSPISGHRSVSWYQQTPGQGLQFLFEYFSETQRNKGNFPGRFSGRQFSNSRSEMNVSTLELGDSALYLCASSPRRSSGDYEQYFGPGTRLTVT.

The chain is built from TRBV5-1 and TRBJ2-5, with 9 bases identical to TRBD2. Germline V gene data show CDR1 as SGHRS and CDR2 as YFSETQ. This CDR3 comprises 13 residues. Unmatched junction bases numbered 1, after V lost 2 bases and J lost 5 bases. The CDR3: CASSFLAGETQYF. The DNA for the CDR3 is TGCGCCAGCAGCTTTCTAGCGGGGGAGACCCAGTACTTC.

The chain uses TRBV11-2 and TRBJ1-4, with 12 bases identical to TRBD1. Germline lookup yields CDR1 SGHAT and CDR2 FQNNGV. The V and J ends lost 4 bases and 8 bases, in that order; junction bases with no gene match: 2. This CDR3 comprises 14 residues. The CDR3 DNA follows: TGTGCCAGCAGCTGGGGACAGGGGGCGGAAAAACTGTTTTTT. It translates to CASSWGQGAEKLFF.

The genes are TRBV5-1 and TRBJ2-3, with D perhaps matching TRBD2 (7 bases). This CDR3 is built from 13 residues. Germline V gene data show CDR1 as SGHRS and CDR2 as YFSETQ. V was trimmed by 4 bases and J by 5 bases, leaving 11 bases between them. The CDR3 here is CASSGGAEDTQYF. The CDR3 bases are TGCGCCAGCAGCGGGGGGGCCGAAGATACGCAGTATTTT.

The chain combines TRBV5-1 with TRBJ2-1, with TRBD1 matching over 7 bases. CDR3 size: 16 residues. In germline, CDR1 is SGHRS, CDR2 YFSETQ. V shed 1 base, J shed 5 bases, and the junction held 9 bases outside the gene matches. The DNA of the CDR3 is TGCGCCAGCAGCTTGCTTCGGGACAGCCATAACAATGAGCAGTTCTTC. It codes for CASSLLRDSHNNEQFF.

The chain couples TRBV6-2 or TRBV6-3 to TRBJ1-2, with 9 bases aligning to TRBD1. V lost 2 bases to trimming and J lost 6 bases; unmatched junction nucleotides: 13. This CDR3 region has 17 residues. From germline, CDR1 is MNHEY and CDR2 SVGEGT. The CDR3 nucleotides read TGTGCCAGCAGTTACCCGACAGGGGGGGCATTCTTCGATGGCTACACCTTC. Protein sequence: CASSYPTGGAFFDGYTF.

The rearrangement joins TRBV28 to TRBJ1-2, with 7 bases matching TRBD1. This CDR3 has 12 amino acids. CDR1 MDHEN and CDR2 SYDVKM come from the germline V gene. Losses at the gene ends were 8 bases for V and 8 bases for J; bases not matched to a gene: 8. CDR3 nucleotides: TGTGCCAGCCGACAGGGAGGAGGGGGCTACACCTTC. Its translation: CASRQGGGGYTF.

This clone appeared a few times. The chain couples TRBV19 to TRBJ2-7, with a weak D call TRBD2 (7 bases). Trimming removed 6 bases at V and 4 bases at J, with 10 bases between. The CDR3 extends over 12 amino acids. Per the germline V gene, CDR1 is LNHDA and CDR2 is SQIVND (reference sequence). The CDR3 loop is CASSAGAYEQYF. The CDR3 DNA follows: TGTGCCAGTAGCGCGGGGGCATACGAGCAGTACTTC.

The chain employs TRBV9 and TRBJ1-3; no clear D. CDR3 length: 15 residues. V lost 2 bases and J lost 0, with 9 bases in between. Germline V lookup: CDR1 SGDLS, CDR2 YYNGEE. CDR3 sequence reads: CASSVEARSGNTIYF. The DNA for the CDR3 is TGTGCCAGCAGCGTCGAGGCCCGCTCTGGAAACACCATATATTTT.

There are a few counts of this clone. The rearrangement links TRBV6-2 or TRBV6-3 to TRBJ2-3; 8 bases align to TRBD2. Per the germline V gene, CDR1 is MNHEY and CDR2 is SVGEGT. J gave up 4 bases and V 6 bases, and 15 bases lay outside the gene matches. The CDR3 has 17 amino acids. The DNA for the CDR3 is TGTGCCAGCAGCCGACCCGGGACTAGACGGCGCGCAGATACGCAGTATTTT. This sequence encodes CASSRPGTRRRADTQYF.

V is TRBV10-3 and J is TRBJ2-1, with 7 bases that match TRBD2. Germline CDR1 reads ENHRY; CDR2 reads SYGVKD. The CDR3 has 16 residues. With V trimmed by 2 bases and J by 4 bases, 8 bases remained unmatched. CDR3 sequence (DNA): TGTGCCATCAGTGAGCCCCCTCCGGGGGGTTACAATGAGCAGTTCTTC. Residues: CAISEPPPGGYNEQFF.

The chain has TRBV18 and TRBJ1-6; 8 bases line up with TRBD1. Trimming cost V 3 bases and J 7 bases; bases outside gene matches: 5. Germline lookup yields CDR1 KGHSH and CDR2 LQKENI. The CDR3 consists of 15 residues. The CDR3 is CASSPQGAGNSPLHF. The CDR3 DNA reads TGTGCCAGCTCACCGCAGGGGGCAGGGAATTCACCCCTCCACTTT.

The V and J genes are TRBV7-2 and TRBJ2-6, with 8 positions matching TRBD1. Trimming at V came to 2 bases and at J to 4 bases, leaving 4 bases not matched to a gene. The CDR3 has 16 residues. Germline assignment: CDR1 SGHTA and CDR2 FQGNSA. CDR3 residues: CASSLLTGAGANVLTF. The CDR3 DNA is TGTGCCAGCAGCTTACTGACAGGGGCAGGGGCCAACGTCCTGACTTTC.

This chain uses TRBV4-1 with TRBJ2-3; TRBD2 agrees at 12 bases. The germline V gene has CDR1 MGHRA and CDR2 YSYEKL. V trimming: 3 bases; J trimming: 1 base; junction bases outside the gene matches: 8. This CDR3 has 18 amino acids. The chain's CDR3 is CASSQEPRTSGGTDTQYF. The CDR3 DNA sequence: TGCGCCAGCAGCCAGGAGCCAAGGACTAGCGGGGGCACAGATACGCAGTATTTT.

The chain combines TRBV2 with TRBJ2-7, with 10 bases matching TRBD2. Germline trimming cut 0 bases from V and 1 base from J; bases unmatched to any gene: 3. Germline values: CDR1 SNHLY, CDR2 FYNNEI. CDR3 length: 16 amino acids. The CDR3 loop reads CASSEAGLAVSYEQYF. In DNA, the CDR3 is TGTGCCAGCAGTGAAGCTGGACTAGCGGTATCCTACGAGCAGTACTTC.

V and J are TRBV7-9 and TRBJ2-5, with D unresolved. Germline assignment: CDR1 SEHNR and CDR2 FQNEAQ (reference sequence). Trimming cost V 10 bases and J 4 bases, with 19 bases left between them. The CDR3 runs to 14 residues. CDR3 coding DNA: TGTGCCACTACGTCCGGGTCGCGAGGAGAGACCCAGTACTTC. It yields the protein CATTSGSRGETQYF.